The clone carrying this T cell receptor beta chain has ten or more counts. Its matching antigen is unknown. The data derive from a study of identical twins. Study conclusions and caveats: Beta out-of-frame sequences displayed a weaker excess of sharing between twins. Fewer insertions marked abundant cord blood beta clonotypes; young adult naive trended weakly, memory not at all. Out-of-frame alpha sequences common to twins exhibited an excess of low generation probability. For zero-insertion analyses, partial confounding could come from invariant MAIT and iNKT cells.

Using its own MiXCR run on the 5' RACE reads, TCRdb lists one record per CDR3 protein. The table lists nearly 900,000 distinct CDR3 sequences, 12% of them singletons. The trim removed 6 bases at V and 6 bases at J, leaving 4 bases unmatched. This CDR3 is 13 amino acids long. The germline V gene has CDR1 SEHNR and CDR2 FQNEAQ (reference sequence). This same sample was also taken into another study, of yellow fever vaccine responses in identical twins.

The sample comprised PBMCs. The gene calls are TRBV7-9 and TRBJ2-2; TRBD1 aligns across 7 bases. This receptor was obtained from a woman aged 18-29 years in good health. DNA for the CDR3: TGTGCCAGCAGTTTCCAGGGGGCCGGGGAGCTGTTTTTT. It encodes CASSFQGAGELFF.